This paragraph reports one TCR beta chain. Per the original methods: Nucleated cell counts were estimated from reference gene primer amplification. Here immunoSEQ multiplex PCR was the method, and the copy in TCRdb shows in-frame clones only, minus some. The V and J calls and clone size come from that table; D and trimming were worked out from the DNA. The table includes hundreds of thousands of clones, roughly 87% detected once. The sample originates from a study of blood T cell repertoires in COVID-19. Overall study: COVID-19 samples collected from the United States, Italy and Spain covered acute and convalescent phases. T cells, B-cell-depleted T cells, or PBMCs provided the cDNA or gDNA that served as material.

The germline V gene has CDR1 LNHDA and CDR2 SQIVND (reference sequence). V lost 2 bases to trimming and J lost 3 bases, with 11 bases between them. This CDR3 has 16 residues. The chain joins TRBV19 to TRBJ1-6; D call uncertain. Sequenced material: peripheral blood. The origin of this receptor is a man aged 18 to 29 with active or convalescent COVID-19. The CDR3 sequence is CASSISGSLYNSPLHF. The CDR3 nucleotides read TGTGCCAGTAGTATAAGCGGCAGCCTCTATAATTCACCCCTCCACTTT. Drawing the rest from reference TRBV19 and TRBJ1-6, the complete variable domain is DGGITQSPKYLFRKEGQNVTLSCEQNLNHDAMYWYRQDPGQGLRLIYYSQIVNDFQKGDIAEGYSVSREKKESFPLTVTSAQKNPTAFYLCASSISGSLYNSPLHFGNGTRLTVT.